This T cell receptor beta chain was sequenced during a study of cytomegalovirus exposure and HLA in healthy donors. The PCR was carried out with 60 Vbeta primers and 13 Jbeta primers. Data came from immunoSEQ multiplex PCR; TCRdb stores just in-frame clones and leaves some out. The table has 60,000 or so clones, 75% seen once. Of note for this clone: Its antigen is unidentified.

Study-wide findings and caveats: TCR beta sequences numbering roughly 18,000 were associated with HLA alleles at 0.05 false discovery rate in a later analysis. Through in vitro validation, a few CMV-associated chains were shown to be specific for CMV antigens. The study labeled 150 to 200 TCR beta chains cytomegalovirus-associated. An analysis that came later showed most CMV-associated TCR beta chains appearing HLA-restricted.

Trimming took 4 bases from V and 4 from J; bases not matched to a gene: 4. The germline V gene has CDR1 ENHRY and CDR2 SYGVKD. The CDR3 covers 13 residues. This clonotype was sampled from a middle-aged woman in good health and CMV-seropositive. The genes are TRBV10-3 and TRBJ2-7; 7 nucleotides align to TRBD1. Sequencing was done on a sample of PBMCs. In DNA form, the CDR3 reads TGTGCCATCAGTGGAACAGGGGATTACGAGCAGTACTTC. Its protein is CAISGTGDYEQYF.